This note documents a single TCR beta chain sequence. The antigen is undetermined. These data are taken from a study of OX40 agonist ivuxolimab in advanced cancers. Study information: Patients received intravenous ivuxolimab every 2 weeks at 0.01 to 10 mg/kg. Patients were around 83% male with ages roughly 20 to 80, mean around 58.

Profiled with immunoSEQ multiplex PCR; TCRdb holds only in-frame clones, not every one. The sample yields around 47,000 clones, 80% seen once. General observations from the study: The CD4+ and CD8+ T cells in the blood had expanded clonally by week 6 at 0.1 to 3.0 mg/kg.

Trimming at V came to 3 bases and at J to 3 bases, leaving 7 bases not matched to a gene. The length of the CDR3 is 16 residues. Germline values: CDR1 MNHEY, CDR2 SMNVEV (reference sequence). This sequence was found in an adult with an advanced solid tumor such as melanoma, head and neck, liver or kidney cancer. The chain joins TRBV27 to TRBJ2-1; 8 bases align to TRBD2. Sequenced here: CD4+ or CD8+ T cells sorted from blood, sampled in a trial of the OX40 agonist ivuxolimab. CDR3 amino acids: CASSFWEAGGYNEQFF. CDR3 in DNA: TGTGCCAGCAGTTTCTGGGAGGCGGGGGGCTACAATGAGCAGTTCTTC.